This TCR beta chain stems from a study of CD8 T cells in Susac syndrome. Study details: Sequencing included Susac syndrome patients, six of them with active disease and roughly eight in remission.

Random hexamers primed reverse transcription of roughly 0.5 to 1 ug RNA. From the immunoSEQ multiplex PCR reads, TCRdb called clonotypes with MiXCR, one entry per CDR3 protein. The top ten hold approximately 0.16% of the sample, which has around 170,000 distinct CDR3 sequences, 85% to 95% seen once. The V segment lost 3 bases and the J segment 2 bases; nucleotides outside the gene matches: 8. CDR1 and CDR2 from the germline V gene are SGHVS and FNYEAQ. The CDR3 totals 18 residues. It was negative isolation that provided the CD8+ and CD4+ T cells, whereas TEMRA cells were enriched by FACS. The sequenced material came from CD8+ T cells from PBMCs. This clonotype originated in a human donor with Susac syndrome. This sequence joins TRBV7-6 and TRBJ2-2; 11 nucleotides agree with TRBD2. CDR3 DNA sequence: TGTGCCAGCAGCTTTTTCGGACTAGCGGGTCAAAACACCGGGGAGCTGTTTTTT. As protein: CASSFFGLAGQNTGELFF.